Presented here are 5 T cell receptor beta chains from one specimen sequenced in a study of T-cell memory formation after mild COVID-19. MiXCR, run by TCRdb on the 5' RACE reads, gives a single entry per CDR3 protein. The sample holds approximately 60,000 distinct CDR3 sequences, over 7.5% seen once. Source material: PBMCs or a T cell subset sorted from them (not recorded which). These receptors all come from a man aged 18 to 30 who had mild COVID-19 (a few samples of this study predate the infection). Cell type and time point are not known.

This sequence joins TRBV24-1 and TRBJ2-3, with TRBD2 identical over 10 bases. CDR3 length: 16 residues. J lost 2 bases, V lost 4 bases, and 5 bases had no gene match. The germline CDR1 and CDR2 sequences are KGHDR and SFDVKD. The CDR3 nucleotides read TGTGCCACCAGTGAGACCGGGACTAGCGCCACAGATACGCAGTATTTT. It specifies CATSETGTSATDTQYF.

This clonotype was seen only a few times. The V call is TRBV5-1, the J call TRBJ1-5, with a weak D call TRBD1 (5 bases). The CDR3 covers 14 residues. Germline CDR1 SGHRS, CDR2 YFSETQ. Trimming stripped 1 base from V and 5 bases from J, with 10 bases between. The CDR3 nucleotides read TGCGCCAGCAGCTTGTGGGGGGGGGATCAGCCCCAGCATTTT. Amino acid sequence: CASSLWGGDQPQHF.

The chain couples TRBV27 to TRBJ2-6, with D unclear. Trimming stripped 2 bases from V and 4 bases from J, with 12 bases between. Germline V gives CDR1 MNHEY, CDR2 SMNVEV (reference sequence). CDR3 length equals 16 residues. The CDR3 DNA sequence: TGTGCCAGCAGTTTAGTTTGGCATATGGGGGCCAACGTCCTGACTTTC. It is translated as CASSLVWHMGANVLTF.

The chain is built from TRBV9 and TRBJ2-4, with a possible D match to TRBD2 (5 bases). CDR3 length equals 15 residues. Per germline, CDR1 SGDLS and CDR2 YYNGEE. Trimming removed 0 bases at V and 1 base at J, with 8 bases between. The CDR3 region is CASSVAGGAKNIQYF. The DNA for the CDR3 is TGTGCCAGCAGCGTAGCTGGAGGTGCCAAAAACATTCAGTACTTC.

The CDR3 DNA sequence: TGCGCCAGCAGCTTACAGGGAGAAAAACTGTTTTTT. This codes for CASSLQGEKLFF. This chain links TRBV5-1 with TRBJ1-4; D perhaps matches TRBD1 (6 bases). Deletions cut 2 bases from V and 8 bases from J, with 7 bases between. The germline CDR1 and CDR2 sequences are SGHRS and YFSETQ. This CDR3 has 12 residues.